This is a list of T cell receptor beta chains from one sample in a study. Via MiXCR, TCRdb re-called the 5' RACE reads, giving one row per CDR3 protein. Of about 10,000 distinct CDR3 sequences in the sample, around 52% were seen once. The sequencing sample was made of tumor-infiltrating naive CD4+ T cells sorted from the breast tumor. These TCRs come from a female donor with breast cancer. Both conserved end residues are part of each CDR3. Fields, in order: V gene, J gene, CDR3 protein.

TRBV29-1,TRBJ1-5,CSVGDRGNQPQHF
TRBV18,TRBJ1-4,CASSPGTGREKLFF
TRBV2,TRBJ2-3,CASRTGTGADTQYF
TRBV6-5,TRBJ2-7,CASSPGTGLPEQYF
TRBV4-2,TRBJ2-2,CASSQVPGSGTGELFF
TRBV4-3,TRBJ2-1,CASSQDLRTGTSGMRAYNEQFF
TRBV4-3,TRBJ2-3,CASSQDLADTQYF
TRBV7-2,TRBJ2-1,CASSPYLNNEQFF
TRBV6-1,TRBJ1-5,CASSDLERNQPQHF
TRBV20-1,TRBJ1-5,CSAGGGDQPQHF
TRBV7-2,TRBJ2-5,CASSLVWREVETQYF
TRBV29-1,TRBJ1-1,CSVAQTGLNTEAFF
TRBV20-1,TRBJ2-5,CSAPPGRGETQYF
TRBV20-1,TRBJ1-5,CSATQGTSNQPQHF
TRBV10-3,TRBJ2-1,CAIREAGLSYNEQFF
TRBV7-3,TRBJ2-3,CASSLMGSGTDTQYF
TRBV3-1,TRBJ2-3,CASSPTGTSTDTQYF
TRBV5-6,TRBJ2-1,CASSSNPGTGEYNEQFF
TRBV20-1,TRBJ1-5,CSARVTRVNQPQHF
TRBV5-1,TRBJ1-1,CASRRDPNTEAFF
TRBV9,TRBJ2-3,CASSVGGGAGGDTQYF
TRBV12-3/TRBV12-4,TRBJ2-1,CASGLGSNNEQFF
TRBV6-2/TRBV6-3,TRBJ2-7,CASSYNGLGFYEQYF
TRBV30,TRBJ2-5,CAWRNSQWKTQYF
TRBV7-2,TRBJ2-3,CASKLAGGPTDTKYF
TRBV4-2,TRBJ2-7,CASSALDEQYF
TRBV6-2/TRBV6-3,TRBJ2-6,CASGDGDGLKWTF
TRBV20-1,TRBJ1-1,CSARDQMNTEAFF
TRBV7-9,TRBJ2-1,CASSRGRGDEQFF
TRBV7-9,TRBJ2-3,CASTGPRGDTQYF
TRBV6-2/TRBV6-3,TRBJ2-1,CASSMRSGAYNEQFF
TRBV12-3/TRBV12-4,TRBJ1-1,CASSTDREAFF
TRBV29-1,TRBJ2-2,CSVEDQSTGELFF
TRBV29-1,TRBJ2-1,CSVGGTSGFNEQFF
TRBV7-2,TRBJ2-1,CASTPPSGRSYNEQFF
TRBV15,TRBJ2-1,CATTGALGNEQFF
TRBV4-3,TRBJ2-2,CASSQSQLAPNTGELFF
TRBV20-1,TRBJ2-3,CSATKYLLTSTDTHYF
TRBV5-1,TRBJ1-5,CASSLEGGNQPQHF
TRBV20-1,TRBJ1-1,CSASTPGTEAFF
TRBV7-9,TRBJ1-2,CASSTQVLFGYTF
TRBV7-8,TRBJ2-1,CASSLVVGGTKNEQFF
TRBV3-1,TRBJ2-1,CASSHLWTYNEQFF
TRBV12-3/TRBV12-4,TRBJ2-2,CASTNTGELFF